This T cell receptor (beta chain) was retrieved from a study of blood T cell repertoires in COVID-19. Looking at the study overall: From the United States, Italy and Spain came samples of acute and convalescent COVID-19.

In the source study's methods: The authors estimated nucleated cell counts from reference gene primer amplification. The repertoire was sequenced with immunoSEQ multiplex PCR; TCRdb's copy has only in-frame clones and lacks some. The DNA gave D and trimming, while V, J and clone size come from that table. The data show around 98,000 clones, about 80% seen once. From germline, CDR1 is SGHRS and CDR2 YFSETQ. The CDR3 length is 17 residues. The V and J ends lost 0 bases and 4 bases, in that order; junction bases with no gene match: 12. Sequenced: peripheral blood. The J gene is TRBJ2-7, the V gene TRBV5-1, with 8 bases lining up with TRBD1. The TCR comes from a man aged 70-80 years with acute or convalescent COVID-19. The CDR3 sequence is CASSLAQGSGTGYEQYF. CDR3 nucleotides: TGCGCCAGCAGCTTGGCCCAGGGTTCCGGGACAGGATACGAGCAGTACTTC.